This TCR beta chain was captured in a study of STAT5B mutations in CD4+ large granular lymphocyte leukemia. Study-wide results and limits: Patient CD4-sorted repertoires looked more clonal than healthy CD4+ repertoires, even without putative leukemic clones. Top patient clones used TRBV06 genes more often: 8/27 versus 2/35 in controls.

Control samples were healthy donors' buffy coats. Data came from immunoSEQ multiplex PCR; TCRdb stores just in-frame clones and leaves some out. The top ten hold about 2% of the sample, which has under 35,000 clones, under 85% seen once. This clone has only one observation. Its antigen is unidentified. CDR1 and CDR2 from the germline V gene are SGHTA and FQGNSA. The CDR3 sequence is 15 residues long. V dropped 2 bases and J dropped 2 bases, with 9 bases sitting between them. This receptor was taken from a human donor in good health. The sequencing sample was made of CD4+ T cells from blood buffy coats. The gene calls are TRBV7-2 and TRBJ1-4; no clear D gene. The chain's CDR3 is CASSLWAGTNEKLFF. In DNA, the CDR3 is TGTGCCAGCAGCTTATGGGCGGGGACTAATGAAAAACTGTTTTTT.